Each of the 9 T cell receptor beta chains below was sequenced from the same sample in a study of Graves' ophthalmopathy and Graves' hyperthyroidism. TCR beta CDR3 regions were amplified from RNA transcripts. HTBI-primed first-round RT-PCR preceded second-round multiplex PCR. TCRdb independently ran MiXCR on the multiplex PCR reads; one entry per CDR3 protein. This table holds 400,000 to 450,000 distinct CDR3 sequences, around 21% found once. The sample comprised peripheral blood. The source is a woman in her late teens or twenties with stable Graves' hyperthyroidism.

J is TRBJ1-1 and V is TRBV24-1; unclear D gene. Germline CDR1 KGHDR, CDR2 SFDVKD. This CDR3 has 13 residues. V shed 8 bases and J shed 10 bases, with 19 bases lying between them. In DNA form, the CDR3 reads TGTGCCACCATTGTAGGGCAGTGGGTATTAGCTTTCTTT. It translates to CATIVGQWVLAFF.

The sample holds a few counts of this clonotype. The chain recombines TRBV30 with TRBJ2-7; D ambiguous. Germline V gene sequence: CDR1 GTSNPN, CDR2 SVGIG (reference sequence). V was trimmed by 0 bases and J by 3 bases, leaving 9 bases between them. The CDR3 has 13 residues. This CDR3 is CAWSVGHLYEQYF. Here the CDR3 DNA reads TGTGCCTGGAGTGTTGGGCATCTCTACGAGCAGTACTTC.

This clonotype was seen repeatedly, ten times or more. The V call is TRBV12-3 or TRBV12-4, the J call TRBJ2-2; possibly TRBD1 for D (6 bases). The CDR3 runs to 14 residues. V dropped 2 bases and J dropped 5 bases, with 9 bases sitting between them. CDR3 sequence (DNA): TGTGCCAGCAGTTTAACAGGGTCGACCGGGGAGCTGTTTTTT. It specifies CASSLTGSTGELFF.

This clonotype was seen a single time. This chain links TRBV20-1 with TRBJ1-5; possible D gene TRBD1, 5 bases. The CDR3 runs 11 residues. From germline, CDR1 is DFQATT and CDR2 SNEGSKA (reference sequence). CDR3 sequence (DNA): TGCAGCCGACAGAACAATCAGCCCCAGCATTTT. Its translation is CSRQNNQPQHF.

This clonotype was recorded at least ten times. The chain is built from TRBV28 and TRBJ1-1; no clear D gene. This CDR3 has 12 residues. V lost 8 bases to trimming and J lost 7 bases, with 14 bases between them. Germline CDR1 MDHEN, CDR2 SYDVKM. The CDR3 spells CASVTYDFEAFF. The CDR3 nucleotides are TGTGCCAGCGTGACTTATGATTTTGAAGCTTTCTTT.

At least ten counts were recorded for this clonotype. The chain joins TRBV12-3 or TRBV12-4 to TRBJ1-1; D gene uncertain. The CDR3 runs 13 residues. V was pared by 3 bases and J by 6 bases, with 11 bases between. CDR3 in amino acids: CASSLRTHAEAFF. CDR3 nucleotide sequence: TGTGCCAGCAGTTTGAGGACTCACGCTGAAGCTTTCTTT.

This clonotype was counted at least ten times. The chain's CDR3 is CASSQDQGSNSPLHF. The CDR3 DNA follows: TGCGCCAGCAGCCAAGATCAGGGCTCGAATTCACCCCTCCACTTT. The V gene is TRBV4-1, the J gene TRBJ1-6; D possibly corresponds to TRBD1 (5 bases). V was clipped by 0 bases and J by 7 bases, with 10 bases between them. This CDR3 has 15 amino acids. Germline CDR1 reads MGHRA; CDR2 reads YSYEKL.

At least ten counts were recorded for this clonotype. This rearrangement joins TRBV5-1 to TRBJ1-6, with D tentatively TRBD1 (5 bases). The CDR3 totals 15 residues. In germline, CDR1 is SGHRS, CDR2 YFSETQ. The V end lost 5 bases, the J end lost 6 bases, and 15 bases lay between the germline ends. CDR3 sequence (DNA): TGCGCCAGCAGAGGCAGGGAGGTCTCTAATTCACCCCTCCACTTT. It encodes CASRGREVSNSPLHF.

This clonotype was counted many times. The rearrangement uses TRBV6-1 and TRBJ1-1; no reliable D call. CDR1 and CDR2 (germline): MNHNS, SASEGT. The V gene lost 10 bases and the J gene lost 0 bases, with 12 bases spanning the gap. This CDR3 is 13 amino acids long. CDR3 coding DNA: TGTGCCACTCGGTCCCAAGTGAACACTGAAGCTTTCTTT. Its translation: CATRSQVNTEAFF.